The entry that follows covers one T cell receptor beta chain sequence. Its antigen remains undetermined. No clone much larger than this one lies a single base away; base qualities are absent. The data originate from a study of T cell responses to AZD1222 COVID-19 vaccine (dated by TCRdb to about 2021). Turning to the overall study: AZD1222 recipients whose second dose came at about 4 weeks and those whose second dose came at about 12 weeks were combined into one group, since spike-specific TCR depth and breadth did not differ between the two schedules. A total of roughly 240 trial participants underwent TCR sequencing, of whom some 210 received two doses of AZD1222 and about 26 received two doses of the MenACWY control vaccine. Enrollment into the trials was organized by age into subgroups of 18-55, 56-69 and 70-plus years, and those subgroups contained about 160, 30 and 59 TCR-sequenced participants, respectively. Findings and caveats that apply to the study as a whole: Conclusions about previously exposed vaccinees are limited, since just five or six AZD1222 recipients were seropositive for SARS-CoV-2 at baseline. Spike-specific TCR breadth and depth rose significantly after two AZD1222 doses compared with day 0 and with MenACWY recipients. Vaccine-associated CD4 TCRs spanned the whole spike protein, with dominant responses in regions 160-218 and 743-854. The 56-69-year group was small, and its depth increase did not reach significance, likely because of low power. Epitopes outside the regions mutated in the B.1.351 and B.1.1.7 variants were reportedly recognized by nearly half of the unique spike-specific TCRs. Because no samples from the day 14 peak response were available, repertoires could be characterized only after the peak T cell response. Participants were mostly white British and included more females than males, and it was suggested by the authors that clonal diversity may have been underestimated.

CDR1 MNHEY and CDR2 SMNVEV were looked up in the germline V gene (reference sequence). Inclusive of the bounding cysteine and phenylalanine, the CDR3 is 17 residues long. The CDR3 DNA has 51 bases and is translated from base 1. V is cut back by 6 bases and J by 7 bases, with 15 bases in the junction unmatched. What the time point label conveys for this sample: baseline before first vaccination. Samples from vaccinated people were obtained from the UK trials COV001 and COV002, which included a single-blind randomized controlled phase 2/3 trial of AZD1222 (ChAdOx1 nCoV-19) in healthy adults. For TCRbeta chain sequencing, PBMC samples from trial participants were taken at day 0 and at day 28 after the second dose. The CDR3 regions of human TCRbeta chains were subjected to immunosequencing. In the paper's pipeline: Repertoire TCRs were checked for matches against a reference library of SARS-CoV-2-specific TCRs that had been generated using the MIRA antigen-specificity platform. Breadth was defined as the fraction of unique TCRs that were SARS-CoV-2-associated. Depth was defined as the fraction of total T cells that were SARS-CoV-2-associated. Using the MIRA data, each spike-specific TCR was mapped to the spike region that the TCR reacts to and placed in a CD4 or CD8 class. Log10-transformed breadth and depth values were compared by one-way ANOVA with Sidak's multiple comparisons tests. Here the immuneACCESS table is served through TCRdb, limited to in-frame sequences with V and J called. Missing clones are a known gap in these copies; in checked studies unresolved V genes cover under half, and the rest lacks a known reason. V and J calls and clone size are as listed in that table; D and trimming were resolved from the DNA. This sample comprises about 140,000 clones, approximately 88% of them detected only once. The biggest ten clones account for about 4% of the sample.

Sequencing was performed on peripheral blood, taken on day 0 of AZD1222 vaccination. The receptor was derived from an adult in good health. The sequence joins TRBV27 to TRBJ1-6, and TRBD1 aligns with 7 junction nucleotides. The DNA is as follows: TGTGCCAGCAGCTATCCCCGATCCGGGACAGCCAATTCACCCCTCCACTTT. It specifies CASSYPRSGTANSPLHF.